The clone carrying this TCR beta chain has ten or more counts. In TCRdb, the RT-PCR reads were re-called with MiXCR into one record per CDR3 protein. Altogether more than 600,000 distinct CDR3 sequences are present, 11% to 15% being singletons, with the ten largest covering roughly 3.9%. The CDR3 sequence is 15 residues long. Germline CDR1 SGHDT, CDR2 YYEEEE. V lost 0 bases and J lost 0, with 8 bases in between. The source of this sequence is a female donor in good health, serving as a healthy control. V usage is TRBV5-6 and J usage is TRBJ2-3; D remains unclear. The specimen was memory CD4+ T cells from blood. This chain's CDR3 is CASSLALGSTDTQYF. The CDR3, as DNA: TGTGCCAGCAGCTTGGCTTTGGGGAGCACAGATACGCAGTATTTT.